This TCR beta chain was sequenced in a study of blood T cell repertoires in COVID-19. Study summary: Both acute and convalescent COVID-19 samples were obtained from the United States, Italy and Spain. Sources were T cells, B-cell-depleted T cells, or PBMCs; the material itself was cDNA or gDNA.

Per germline, CDR1 MNHEY and CDR2 SMNVEV (reference sequence). The CDR3 sequence is 13 residues long. V lost 10 bases, J lost 9 bases, and 10 bases stayed unmatched. In the authors' workflow: From reference gene primer amplification, estimates of nucleated cell counts were derived. Sequencing was performed with immunoSEQ multiplex PCR; in TCRdb, only in-frame clones are kept and a portion is missing. The DNA gave D and trimming, while V, J and clone size come from that table. The data show some 130,000 clones, roughly 86% seen once. Those enrolled in Seattle joined during active infection and were followed longitudinally afterward.

Material for sequencing was peripheral blood. The receptor's source is an older woman with COVID-19, enrolled during active disease. The chain couples TRBV27 to TRBJ2-1, with TRBD1 identical over 9 bases. The CDR3 reads CATWGQGFGEQFF. CDR3 in DNA: TGTGCCACCTGGGGACAGGGCTTTGGTGAGCAGTTCTTC.